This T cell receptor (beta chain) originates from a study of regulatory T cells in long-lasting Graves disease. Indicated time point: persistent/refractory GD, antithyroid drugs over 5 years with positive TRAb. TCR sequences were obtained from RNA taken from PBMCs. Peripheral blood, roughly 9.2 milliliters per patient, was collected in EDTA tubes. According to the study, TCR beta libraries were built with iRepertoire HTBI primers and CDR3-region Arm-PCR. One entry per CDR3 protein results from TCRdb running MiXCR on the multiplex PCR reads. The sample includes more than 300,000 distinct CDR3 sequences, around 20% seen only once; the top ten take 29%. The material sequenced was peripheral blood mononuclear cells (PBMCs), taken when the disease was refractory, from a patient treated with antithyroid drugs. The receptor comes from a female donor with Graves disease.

This CDR3 reads CASSQVWNTEAFF. Written as DNA, the CDR3 is TGTGCCAGCAGCCAGGTCTGGAACACTGAAGCTTTCTTT. The chain is built from TRBV7-9 and TRBJ1-1; D remains unclear. This CDR3 has 13 residues. Germline loops: CDR1 SEHNR, CDR2 FQNEAQ (reference sequence). V shed 5 bases and J shed 1 base, with 8 bases lying between them.